The clone carrying this TCR beta chain has ten or more counts. The antigen is unknown. TCRdb ran MiXCR on the PCR reads. The sample contains 35,000 to 50,000 clones, about 17% of which appear only once. The sample comes from a study of metastatic and nonmetastatic thyroid tumors. Across the whole study: Repertoires from malignant and benign thyroid patients were compared across blood and tumor or nodule tissue.

Trimming removed 1 base from V and 4 bases from J, with 14 bases in between. Germline loops: CDR1 MNHEY, CDR2 SVGAGI. The CDR3 covers 16 residues. Points from the study as a whole: Malignant tumors reportedly showed significantly higher TCR beta diversity than benign nodules in both blood and tumor.

No treatment of any kind had been given to any patient before thyroid surgery. The V gene is TRBV6-5, the J gene TRBJ2-1; D assignment may be TRBD1 or TRBD2 (5 bases each). Sequencing input: tumor tissue. The receptor was derived from a female donor with papillary thyroid cancer or a benign thyroid nodule (not recorded which). Some clones in this sample may be carry-over from other donors' samples. The CDR3 spells CASSYFSGTGYNEQFF. Here the CDR3 DNA reads TGTGCCAGCAGTTACTTTTCCGGGACGGGATACAATGAGCAGTTCTTC.